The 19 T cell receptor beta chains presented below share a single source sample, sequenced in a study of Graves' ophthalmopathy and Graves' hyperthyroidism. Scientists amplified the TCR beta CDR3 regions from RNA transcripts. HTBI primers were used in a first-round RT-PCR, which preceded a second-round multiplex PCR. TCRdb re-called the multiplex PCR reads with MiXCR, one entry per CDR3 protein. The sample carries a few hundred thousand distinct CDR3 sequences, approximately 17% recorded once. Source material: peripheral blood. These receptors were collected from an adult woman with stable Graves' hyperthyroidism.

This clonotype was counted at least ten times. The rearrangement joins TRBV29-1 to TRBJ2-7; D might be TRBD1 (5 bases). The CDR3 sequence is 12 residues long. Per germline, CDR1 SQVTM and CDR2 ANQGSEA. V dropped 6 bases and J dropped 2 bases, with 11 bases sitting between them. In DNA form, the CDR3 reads TGCAGCGTGACAGATACCGCCTACGAGCAGTACTTC. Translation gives CSVTDTAYEQYF.

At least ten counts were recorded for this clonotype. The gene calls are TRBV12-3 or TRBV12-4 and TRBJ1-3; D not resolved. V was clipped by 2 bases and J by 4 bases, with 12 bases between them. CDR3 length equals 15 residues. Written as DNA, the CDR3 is TGTGCCAGCAGTTTACTCGGGTCGGGGGGAAACACCATATATTTT. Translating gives CASSLLGSGGNTIYF.

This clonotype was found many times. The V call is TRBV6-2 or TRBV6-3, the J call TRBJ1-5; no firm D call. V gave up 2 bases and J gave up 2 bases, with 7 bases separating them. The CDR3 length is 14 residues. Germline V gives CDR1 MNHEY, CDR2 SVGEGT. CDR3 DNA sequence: TGTGCCAGCAGTTACAGTTGGGGCAATCAGCCCCAGCATTTT. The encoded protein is CASSYSWGNQPQHF.

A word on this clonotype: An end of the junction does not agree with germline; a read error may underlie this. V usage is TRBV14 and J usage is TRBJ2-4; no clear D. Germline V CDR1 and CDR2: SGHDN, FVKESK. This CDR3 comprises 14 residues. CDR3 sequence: CASSQDIAKNIKYF. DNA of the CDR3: TGTGCCAGCAGCCAAGACATAGCCAAAAACATTAAGTACTTC.

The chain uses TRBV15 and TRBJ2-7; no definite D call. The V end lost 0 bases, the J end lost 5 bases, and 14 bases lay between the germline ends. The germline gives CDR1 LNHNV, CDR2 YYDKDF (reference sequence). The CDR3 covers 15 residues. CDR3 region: CATSRDLGKVDEQYF. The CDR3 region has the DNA TGTGCCACCAGCAGAGATCTAGGAAAAGTAGACGAGCAGTACTTC.

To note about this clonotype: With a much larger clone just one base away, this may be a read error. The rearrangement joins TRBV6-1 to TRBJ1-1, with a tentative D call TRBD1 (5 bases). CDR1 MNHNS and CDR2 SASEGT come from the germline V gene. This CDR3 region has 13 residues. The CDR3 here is CASRKTVNTESFF. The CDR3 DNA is TGTGCCAGCAGGAAGACAGTGAACACTGAATCTTTCTTT.

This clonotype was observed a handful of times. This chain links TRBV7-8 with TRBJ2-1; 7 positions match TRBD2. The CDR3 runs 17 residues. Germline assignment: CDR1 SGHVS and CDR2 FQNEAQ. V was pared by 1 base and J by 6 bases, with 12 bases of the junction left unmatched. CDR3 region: CASSLGGFGGGGNEQFF. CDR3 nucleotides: TGTGCCAGCAGCTTAGGGGGTTTTGGCGGGGGTGGCAATGAGCAGTTCTTC. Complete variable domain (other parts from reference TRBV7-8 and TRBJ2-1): GAGVSQSPRYKVAKRGQDVALRCDPISGHVSLFWYQQALGQGPEFLTYFQNEAQLDKSGLPSDRFFAERPEGSVSTLKIQRTQQEDSAVYLCASSLGGFGGGGNEQFFGPGTRLTVL.

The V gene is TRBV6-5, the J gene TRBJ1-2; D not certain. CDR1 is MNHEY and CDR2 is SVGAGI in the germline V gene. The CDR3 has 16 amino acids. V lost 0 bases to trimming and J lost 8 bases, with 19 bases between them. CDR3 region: CASSYSQVVGVNGYTF. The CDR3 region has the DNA TGTGCCAGCAGTTACTCGCAAGTTGTCGGGGTTAACGGCTACACCTTC.

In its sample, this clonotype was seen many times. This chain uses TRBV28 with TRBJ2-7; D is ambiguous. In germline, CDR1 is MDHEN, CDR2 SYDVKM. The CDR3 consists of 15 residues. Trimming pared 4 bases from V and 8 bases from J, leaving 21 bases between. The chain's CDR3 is CASSSINPPLYKQYF. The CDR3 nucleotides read TGTGCCAGCAGTTCCATTAACCCCCCTCTTTACAAGCAGTACTTC.

The CDR3 region has the DNA TGTGCCAGCAGTTTAGCGGGCGGCTTGGCCCTCCACTTT. As protein: CASSLAGGLALHF. This rearrangement joins TRBV6-1 to TRBJ1-6; D uncertain. The CDR3 consists of 13 residues. V was pared by 5 bases and J by 14 bases, with 16 bases between. The germline V gene encodes CDR1 MNHNS and CDR2 SASEGT.

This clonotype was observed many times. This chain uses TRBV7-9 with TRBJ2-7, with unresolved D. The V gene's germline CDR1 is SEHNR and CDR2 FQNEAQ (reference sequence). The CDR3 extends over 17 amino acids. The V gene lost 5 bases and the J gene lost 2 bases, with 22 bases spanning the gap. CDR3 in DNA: TGTGCCAGCAGCCGTAACTCCGGGCCTAAGAATACCTACGAGCAGTACTTC. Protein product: CASSRNSGPKNTYEQYF. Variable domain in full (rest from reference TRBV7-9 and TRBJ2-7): DTGVSQNPRHKITKRGQNVTFRCDPISEHNRLYWYRQTLGQGPEFLTYFQNEAQLEKSRLLSDRFSAERPKGSFSTLEIQRTEQGDSAMYLCASSRNSGPKNTYEQYFGPGTRLTVT.

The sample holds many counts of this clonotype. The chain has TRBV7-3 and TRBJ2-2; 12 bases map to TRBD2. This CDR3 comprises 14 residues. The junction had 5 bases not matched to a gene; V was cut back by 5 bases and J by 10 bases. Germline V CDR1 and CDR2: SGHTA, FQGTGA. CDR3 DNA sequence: TGTGCCAGCAGCCCACTAGCGGGAGGCCCGGAGCTGTTTTTT. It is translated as CASSPLAGGPELFF.

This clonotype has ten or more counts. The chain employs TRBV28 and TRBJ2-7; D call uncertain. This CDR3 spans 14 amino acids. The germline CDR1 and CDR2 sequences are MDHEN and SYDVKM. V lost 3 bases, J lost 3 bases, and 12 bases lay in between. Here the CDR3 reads CASSFLTDDYEQYF. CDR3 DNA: TGTGCCAGCAGTTTTCTTACAGATGACTACGAGCAGTACTTC. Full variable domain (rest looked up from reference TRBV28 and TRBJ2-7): DVKVTQSSRYLVKRTGEKVFLECVQDMDHENMFWYRQDPGLGLRLIYFSYDVKMKEKGDIPEGYSVSREKKERFSLILESASTNQTSMYLCASSFLTDDYEQYFGPGTRLTVT.

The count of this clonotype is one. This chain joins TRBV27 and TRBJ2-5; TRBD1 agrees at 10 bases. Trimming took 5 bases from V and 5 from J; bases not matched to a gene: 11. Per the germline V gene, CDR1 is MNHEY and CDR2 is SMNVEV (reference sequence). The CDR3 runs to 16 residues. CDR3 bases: TGTGCCAGCAGTCCCCTATGGACAGGGGGAAGGGAGACCCAGTACTTC. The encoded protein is CASSPLWTGGRETQYF.

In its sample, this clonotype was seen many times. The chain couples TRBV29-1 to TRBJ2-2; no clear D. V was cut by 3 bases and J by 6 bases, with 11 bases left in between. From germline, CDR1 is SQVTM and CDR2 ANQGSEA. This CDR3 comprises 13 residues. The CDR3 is CSVDSYGAGELFF. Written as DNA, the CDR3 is TGCAGCGTTGATTCCTACGGCGCCGGGGAGCTGTTTTTT.

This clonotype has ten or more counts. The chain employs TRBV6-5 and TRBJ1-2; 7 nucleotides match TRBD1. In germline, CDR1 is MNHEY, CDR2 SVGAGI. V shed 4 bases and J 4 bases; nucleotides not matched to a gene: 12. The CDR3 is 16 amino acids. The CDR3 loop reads CASSWPSPGGGYGYTF. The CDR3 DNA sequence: TGTGCCAGCAGTTGGCCCTCCCCAGGGGGTGGCTATGGCTACACCTTC.

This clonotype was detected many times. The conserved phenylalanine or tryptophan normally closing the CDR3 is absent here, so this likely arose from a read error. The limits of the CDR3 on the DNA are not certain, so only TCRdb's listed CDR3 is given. The CDR3 spells CASTLPGPA. This sequence joins TRBV2 and TRBJ2-7; the DNA was not used to check the table's D call, TRBD2. The germline gives CDR1 SNHLY, CDR2 FYNNEI. Counting both end residues, the CDR3 totals 9 amino acids.

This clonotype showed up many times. CDR3 amino acids: CATSRDPGTKETQYF. The CDR3 nucleotides are TGTGCCACCAGCAGAGATCCGGGGACCAAAGAGACCCAGTACTTC. The rearrangement joins TRBV15 to TRBJ2-5, with D perhaps matching TRBD1 or TRBD2 (5 bases each). Trimming cost V 0 bases and J 3 bases, with 11 bases left between them. Germline values: CDR1 LNHNV, CDR2 YYDKDF (reference sequence). This CDR3 contains 15 residues.

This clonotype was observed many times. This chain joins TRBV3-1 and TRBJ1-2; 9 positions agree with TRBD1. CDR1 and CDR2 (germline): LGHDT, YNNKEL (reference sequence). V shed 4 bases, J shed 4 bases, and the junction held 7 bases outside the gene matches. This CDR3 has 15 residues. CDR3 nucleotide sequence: TGTGCCAGCAGCCCTCGGGACAGGGTGGGCTATGGCTACACCTTC. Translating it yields CASSPRDRVGYGYTF.